This T cell receptor (beta chain) emerged from a study of OX40 agonist ivuxolimab in advanced cancers. Study outcomes and limitations: Certain nonresponders likewise exhibited a low normalized T-cell clonal expansion.

For this clone: The antigen remains undetermined.

Exclusion applied to patients with autoimmune disease history or systemic immunosuppression. V was cut by 0 bases and J by 2 bases, with 11 bases left in between. The CDR3 sequence is 16 residues long. Germline V lookup: CDR1 LGHNA, CDR2 YNFKEQ. Repertoires were generated with immunoSEQ multiplex PCR, while TCRdb's copy carries only in-frame clones and drops some. This table has some 90,000 clones, more than 75% appearing once. The chain carries TRBV4-2 and TRBJ1-3; perhaps TRBD1 as D (6 bases). The TCR originated in an adult with an advanced solid tumor such as melanoma, head and neck, liver or kidney cancer. The sample here was CD4+ or CD8+ T cells sorted from blood, taken in a trial of the OX40 agonist ivuxolimab. The CDR3 DNA reads as TGTGCCAGCAGCCAAGATTTCGGGACAACTGGAAACACCATATATTTT. This sequence encodes CASSQDFGTTGNTIYF.